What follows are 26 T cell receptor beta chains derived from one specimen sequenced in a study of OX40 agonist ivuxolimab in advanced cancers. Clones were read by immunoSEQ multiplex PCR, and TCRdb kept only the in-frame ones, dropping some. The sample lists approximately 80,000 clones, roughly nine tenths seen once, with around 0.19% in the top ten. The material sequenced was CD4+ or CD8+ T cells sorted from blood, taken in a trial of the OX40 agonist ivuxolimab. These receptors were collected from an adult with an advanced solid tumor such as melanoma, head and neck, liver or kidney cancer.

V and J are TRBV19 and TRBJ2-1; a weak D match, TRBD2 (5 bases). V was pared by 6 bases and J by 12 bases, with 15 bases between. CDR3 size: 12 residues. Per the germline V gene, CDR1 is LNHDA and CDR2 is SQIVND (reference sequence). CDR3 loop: CASSIIGIAQFF. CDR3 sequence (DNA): TGTGCCAGTAGCATTATCGGGATTGCGCAGTTCTTC.

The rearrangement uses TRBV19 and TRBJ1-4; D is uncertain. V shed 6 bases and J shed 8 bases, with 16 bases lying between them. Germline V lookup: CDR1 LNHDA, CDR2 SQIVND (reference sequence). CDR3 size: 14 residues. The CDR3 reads CASRGRGSLEKLFF. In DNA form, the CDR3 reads TGTGCCAGTAGAGGGCGGGGAAGTTTGGAAAAACTGTTTTTT.

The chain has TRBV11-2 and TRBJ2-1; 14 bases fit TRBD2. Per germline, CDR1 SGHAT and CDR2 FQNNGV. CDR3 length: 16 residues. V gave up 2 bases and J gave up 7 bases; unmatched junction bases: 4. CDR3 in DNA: TGTGCCAGCAGCTTACGGACTAGCGGGAGGACAAATGAGCAGTTCTTC. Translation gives CASSLRTSGRTNEQFF.

As DNA, the CDR3 is TGCAGCGTGCCACAGGGTAGCGGGCAGTTCTTC. It is translated as CSVPQGSGQFF. This sequence joins TRBV29-1 and TRBJ2-1; D possibly uses TRBD1 or TRBD2 (6 bases each). Germline V CDR1 and CDR2: SQVTM, ANQGSEA. The V and J ends lost 6 bases and 12 bases respectively, with 15 bases between them. The CDR3 loop spans 11 amino acids.

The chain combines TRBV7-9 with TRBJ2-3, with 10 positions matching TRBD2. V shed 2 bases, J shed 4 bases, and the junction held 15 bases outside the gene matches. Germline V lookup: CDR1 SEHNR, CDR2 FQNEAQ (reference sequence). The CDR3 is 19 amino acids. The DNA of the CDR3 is TGTGCCAGCAGCTTAAGGCTAGCGGGAGTTTGGGTCGGTCCAGATACGCAGTATTTT. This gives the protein CASSLRLAGVWVGPDTQYF. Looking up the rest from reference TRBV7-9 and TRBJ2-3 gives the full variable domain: DTGVSQNPRHKITKRGQNVTFRCDPISEHNRLYWYRQTLGQGPEFLTYFQNEAQLEKSRLLSDRFSAERPKGSFSTLEIQRTEQGDSAMYLCASSLRLAGVWVGPDTQYFGPGTRLTVL.

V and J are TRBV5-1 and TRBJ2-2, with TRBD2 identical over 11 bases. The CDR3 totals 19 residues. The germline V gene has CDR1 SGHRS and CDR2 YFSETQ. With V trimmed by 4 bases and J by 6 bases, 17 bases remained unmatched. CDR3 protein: CASSPFGSLAGGAAGELFF. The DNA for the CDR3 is TGCGCCAGCAGCCCTTTTGGTAGCCTAGCGGGAGGCGCGGCCGGGGAGCTGTTTTTT.

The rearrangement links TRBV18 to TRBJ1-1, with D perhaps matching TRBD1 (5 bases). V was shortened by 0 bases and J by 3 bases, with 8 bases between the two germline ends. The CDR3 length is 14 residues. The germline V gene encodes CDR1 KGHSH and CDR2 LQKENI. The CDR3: CASSPPSGHTEAFF. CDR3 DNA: TGTGCCAGCTCACCACCGTCGGGGCACACTGAAGCTTTCTTT.

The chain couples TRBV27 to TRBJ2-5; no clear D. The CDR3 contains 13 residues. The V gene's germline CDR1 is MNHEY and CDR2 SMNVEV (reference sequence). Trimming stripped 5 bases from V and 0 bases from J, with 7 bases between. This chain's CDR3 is CASSPTYQETQYF. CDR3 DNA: TGTGCCAGCAGTCCGACATACCAAGAGACCCAGTACTTC.

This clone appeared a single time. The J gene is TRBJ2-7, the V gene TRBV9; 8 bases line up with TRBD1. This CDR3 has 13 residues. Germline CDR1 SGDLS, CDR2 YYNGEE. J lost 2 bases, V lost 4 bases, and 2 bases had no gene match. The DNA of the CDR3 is TGTGCCAGCAGCAGGGGACAGGCCTACGAGCAGTACTTC. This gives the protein CASSRGQAYEQYF.

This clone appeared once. CDR3 in amino acids: CASSIFVAGNQPQHF. The DNA of the CDR3 is TGTGCCAGTAGTATTTTTGTCGCAGGGAATCAGCCCCAGCATTTT. V usage is TRBV19 and J usage is TRBJ1-5; a weak D match, TRBD1 (5 bases). CDR3 length equals 15 residues. V lost 3 bases and J 4 bases, leaving 13 bases between the germline ends. The germline V gene encodes CDR1 LNHDA and CDR2 SQIVND (reference sequence).

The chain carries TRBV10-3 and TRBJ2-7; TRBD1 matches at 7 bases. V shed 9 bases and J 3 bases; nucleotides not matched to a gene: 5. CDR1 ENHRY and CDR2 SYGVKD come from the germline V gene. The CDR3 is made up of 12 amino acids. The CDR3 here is CAMGTEYYEQYF. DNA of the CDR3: TGTGCCATGGGGACAGAGTACTACGAGCAGTACTTC.

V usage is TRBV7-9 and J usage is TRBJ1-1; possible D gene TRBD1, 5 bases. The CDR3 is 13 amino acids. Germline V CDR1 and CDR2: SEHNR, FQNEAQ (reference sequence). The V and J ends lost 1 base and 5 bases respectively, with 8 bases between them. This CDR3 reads CASSLEGETEAFF. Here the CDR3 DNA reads TGTGCCAGCAGCTTAGAAGGGGAAACTGAAGCTTTCTTT.

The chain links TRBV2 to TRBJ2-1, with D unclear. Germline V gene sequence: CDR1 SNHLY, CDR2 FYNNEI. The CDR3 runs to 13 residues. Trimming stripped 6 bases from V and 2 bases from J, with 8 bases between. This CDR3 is CASRLDPYNEQFF. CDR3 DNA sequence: TGTGCCAGCAGACTCGACCCCTACAATGAGCAGTTCTTC. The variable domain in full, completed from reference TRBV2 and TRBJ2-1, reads EPEVTQTPSHQVTQMGQEVILRCVPISNHLYFYWYRQILGQKVEFLVSFYNNEISEKSEIFDDQFSVERPDGSNFTLKIRSTKLEDSAMYFCASRLDPYNEQFFGPGTRLTVL.

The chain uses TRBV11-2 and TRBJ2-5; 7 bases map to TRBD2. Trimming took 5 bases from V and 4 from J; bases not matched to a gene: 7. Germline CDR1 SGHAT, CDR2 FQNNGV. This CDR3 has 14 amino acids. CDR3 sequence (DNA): TGTGCCAGCAGCCAGCCAGGCGGGGGAGAGACCCAGTACTTC. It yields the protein CASSQPGGGETQYF.

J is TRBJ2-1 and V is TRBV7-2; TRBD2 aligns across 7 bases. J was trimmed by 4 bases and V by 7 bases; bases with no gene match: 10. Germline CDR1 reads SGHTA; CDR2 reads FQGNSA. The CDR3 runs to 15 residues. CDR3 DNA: TGTGCCAGCATTGTAATAGCGGGTGCTTACAATGAGCAGTTCTTC. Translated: CASIVIAGAYNEQFF.

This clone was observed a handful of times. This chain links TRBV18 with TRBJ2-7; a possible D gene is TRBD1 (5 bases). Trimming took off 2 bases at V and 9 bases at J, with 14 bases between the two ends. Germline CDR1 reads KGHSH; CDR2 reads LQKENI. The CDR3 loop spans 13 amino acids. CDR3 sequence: CASSPGQGPSQYF. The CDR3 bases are TGTGCCAGCTCACCAGGGCAGGGCCCATCGCAGTACTTC.

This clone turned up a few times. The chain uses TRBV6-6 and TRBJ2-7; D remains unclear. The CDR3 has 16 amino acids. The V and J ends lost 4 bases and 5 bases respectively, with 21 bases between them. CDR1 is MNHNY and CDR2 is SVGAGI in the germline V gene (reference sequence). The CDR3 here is CASSSGPENFDDEQYF. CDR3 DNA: TGTGCCAGCAGTTCCGGGCCCGAAAACTTTGACGACGAGCAGTACTTC.

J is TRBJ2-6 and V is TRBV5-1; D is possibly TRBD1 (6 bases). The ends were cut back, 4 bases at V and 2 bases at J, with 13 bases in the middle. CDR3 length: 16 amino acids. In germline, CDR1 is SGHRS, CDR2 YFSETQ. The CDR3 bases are TGCGCCAGCAGCACAGACCCAGGGGCTGGGGCCAACGTCCTGACTTTC. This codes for CASSTDPGAGANVLTF.

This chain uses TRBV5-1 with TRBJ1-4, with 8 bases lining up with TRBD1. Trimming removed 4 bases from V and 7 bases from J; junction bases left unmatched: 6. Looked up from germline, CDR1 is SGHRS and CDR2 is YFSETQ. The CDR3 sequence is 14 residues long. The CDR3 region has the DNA TGCGCCAGCAGCCGGACAGGGCAAGGTGAAAAACTGTTTTTT. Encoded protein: CASSRTGQGEKLFF. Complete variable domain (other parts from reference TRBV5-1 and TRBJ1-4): KAGVTQTPRYLIKTRGQQVTLSCSPISGHRSVSWYQQTPGQGLQFLFEYFSETQRNKGNFPGRFSGRQFSNSRSEMNVSTLELGDSALYLCASSRTGQGEKLFFGSGTQLSVL.

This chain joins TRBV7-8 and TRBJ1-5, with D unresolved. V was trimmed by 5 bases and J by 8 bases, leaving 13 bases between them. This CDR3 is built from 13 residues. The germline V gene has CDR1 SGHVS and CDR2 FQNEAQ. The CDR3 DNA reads TGTGCCAGCAGCGACCACGCGGGCAAGCCCCAGCATTTT. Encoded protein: CASSDHAGKPQHF.

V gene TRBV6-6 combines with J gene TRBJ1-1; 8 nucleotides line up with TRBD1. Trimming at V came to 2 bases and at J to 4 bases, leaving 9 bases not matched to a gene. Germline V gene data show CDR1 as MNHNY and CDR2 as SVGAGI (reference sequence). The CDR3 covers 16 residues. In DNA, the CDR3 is TGTGCCAGCAGTTACGCGATGGACAGGGACTTCACTGAAGCTTTCTTT. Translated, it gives CASSYAMDRDFTEAFF.

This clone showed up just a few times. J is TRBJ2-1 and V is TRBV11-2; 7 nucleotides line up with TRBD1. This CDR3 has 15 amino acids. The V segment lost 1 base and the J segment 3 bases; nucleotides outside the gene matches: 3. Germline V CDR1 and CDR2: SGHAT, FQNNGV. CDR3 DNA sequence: TGTGCCAGCAGCTTAGTAGGGGGCAACTACAATGAGCAGTTCTTC. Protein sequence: CASSLVGGNYNEQFF.

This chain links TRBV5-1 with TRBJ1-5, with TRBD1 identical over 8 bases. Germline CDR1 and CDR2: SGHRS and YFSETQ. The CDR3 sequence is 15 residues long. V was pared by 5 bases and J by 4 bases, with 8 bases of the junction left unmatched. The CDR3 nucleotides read TGCGCCAGCAGTCCCGGACAGGGTCCGAATCAGCCCCAGCATTTT. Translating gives CASSPGQGPNQPQHF.

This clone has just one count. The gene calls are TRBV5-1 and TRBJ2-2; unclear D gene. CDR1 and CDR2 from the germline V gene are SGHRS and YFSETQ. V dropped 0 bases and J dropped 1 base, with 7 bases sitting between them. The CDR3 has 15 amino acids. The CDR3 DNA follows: TGCGCCAGCAGCTTGGCCTGGGGGAACACCGGGGAGCTGTTTTTT. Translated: CASSLAWGNTGELFF.

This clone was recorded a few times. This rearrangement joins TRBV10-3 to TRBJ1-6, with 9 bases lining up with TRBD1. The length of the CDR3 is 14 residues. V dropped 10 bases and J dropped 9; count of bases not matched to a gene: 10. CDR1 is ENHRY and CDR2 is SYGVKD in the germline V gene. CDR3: CATGGDREGSPLHF. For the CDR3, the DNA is TGTGCCACCGGTGGGGACAGGGAGGGTTCACCCCTCCACTTT.

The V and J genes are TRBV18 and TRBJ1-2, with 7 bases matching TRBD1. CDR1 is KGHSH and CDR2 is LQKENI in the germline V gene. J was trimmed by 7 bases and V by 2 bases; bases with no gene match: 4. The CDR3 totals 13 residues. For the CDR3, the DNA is TGTGCCAGCTCACCAACAGGGGAGGGTGGCTACACCTTC. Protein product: CASSPTGEGGYTF.